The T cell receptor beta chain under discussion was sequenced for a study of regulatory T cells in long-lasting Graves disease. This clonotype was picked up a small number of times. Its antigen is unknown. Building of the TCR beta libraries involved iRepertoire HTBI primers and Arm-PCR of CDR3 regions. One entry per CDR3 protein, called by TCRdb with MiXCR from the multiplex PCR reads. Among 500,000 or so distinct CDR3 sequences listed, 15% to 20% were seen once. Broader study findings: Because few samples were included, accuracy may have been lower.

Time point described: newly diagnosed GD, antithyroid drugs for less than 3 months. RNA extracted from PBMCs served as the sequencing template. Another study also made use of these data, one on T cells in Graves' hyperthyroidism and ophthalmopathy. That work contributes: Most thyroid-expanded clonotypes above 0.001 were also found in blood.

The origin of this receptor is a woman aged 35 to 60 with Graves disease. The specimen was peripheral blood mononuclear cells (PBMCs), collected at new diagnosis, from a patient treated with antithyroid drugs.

CDR3 bases: TGTGCCAGCAGTGCGACAGACTCTGGAAACACCATATATTTT. Residues: CASSATDSGNTIYF. This chain links TRBV6-1 with TRBJ1-3; the D gene is possibly TRBD1 (5 bases). Trimming took 4 bases from V and 0 from J, leaving 7 bases between them. Per germline, CDR1 MNHNS and CDR2 SASEGT. The CDR3 covers 14 residues.